This entry lists 25 T cell receptor beta chains sequenced from one sample in a study of tumor-infiltrating lymphocytes in primary liver carcinoma. Unsorted bulk tissue, 20-30 mg of it, served as the source for co-extraction of RNA and DNA. cDNA specific to TCR beta was made from about 550 ng of total RNA, with a constant-region primer employed for priming. Modified slightly, ARM-PCR produced TCR beta libraries over three nested multiplex PCR rounds. Amplification in the first two PCR rounds was performed using TRBV1-TRBV30 forward primers and a C-beta reverse primer for around 9 cycles each. TCRdb re-called the multiplex PCR reads with MiXCR, one entry per CDR3 protein. The sample has about 84,000 distinct CDR3 sequences, about three quarters seen once. The sequenced sample consisted of liver tumor tissue from sampling region 1. Subset described: tumor region T1, superior pole. These receptors came from a man aged 40-50 years with primary liver carcinoma and hepatitis B virus infection.

Remarks on this clonotype: One end of the junction varies from germline; a read error may be responsible. The chain recombines TRBV5-1 with TRBJ2-1; 12 nucleotides line up with TRBD2. This CDR3 comprises 12 residues. Germline lookup yields CDR1 SGHRS and CDR2 YFSETQ. The CDR3 spells CTSKLAGGEQFF. The CDR3 nucleotides read TGCACCAGTAAACTAGCGGGGGGTGAGCAGTTCTTC.

As regards this clonotype: The conserved final phenylalanine or tryptophan is absent from the CDR3, which likely points to a read error. The DNA is omitted, as the CDR3 cannot be located on it reliably, and the CDR3 follows TCRdb's listing. This rearrangement joins TRBV28 to TRBJ1-6. Per germline, CDR1 MDHEN and CDR2 SYDVKM. Termini included, the CDR3 measures 16 amino acids. The CDR3 spells CASKPGGISYNSPLRL.

About this clonotype itself: No conserved phenylalanine or tryptophan is present at the end of the CDR3, so a read error is the likely explanation. The rearrangement uses TRBV6-2 or TRBV6-3 and TRBJ2-7; D gene unclear. The CDR3 has 13 amino acids. The germline V gene has CDR1 MNHEY and CDR2 SVGEGT. V dropped 0 bases and J dropped 6 bases, with 9 bases sitting between them. The CDR3 here is CASSYSSASEQYS. In nucleotides, the CDR3 is TGTGCCAGCAGTTACTCGTCGGCCTCCGAGCAGTACTCT.

Regarding this clonotype: A much more abundant neighbour one base away suggests this may be a read error. CDR3 sequence: CPSSPQVPSYEQYF. The CDR3 DNA is TGTCCCAGCAGCCCCCAAGTCCCGAGCTACGAGCAGTACTTC. This chain uses TRBV7-9 with TRBJ2-7; D ambiguous. Germline values: CDR1 SEHNR, CDR2 FQNEAQ (reference sequence). The CDR3 has 14 residues.

The rearrangement links TRBV9 to TRBJ2-7; D might be TRBD1 (6 bases). This CDR3 has 14 amino acids. Germline V gives CDR1 SGDLS, CDR2 YYNGEE. The ends were cut back, 0 bases at V and 3 bases at J, with 10 bases in the middle. The CDR3 here is CASSVAPGVYEQYF. The CDR3 DNA sequence: TGTGCCAGCAGCGTAGCACCAGGGGTCTACGAGCAGTACTTC.

This chain connects TRBV12-3 or TRBV12-4 to TRBJ2-7, with TRBD2 matching 8 bases. The CDR3 loop spans 12 amino acids. CDR3 sequence: CANSGLAWEQYF. DNA for the CDR3: TGTGCTAACAGCGGACTAGCTTGGGAGCAGTACTTC.

Details on this clonotype: One junction end disagrees with the germline gene, perhaps due to a read error. The CDR3 bases are TGTGCCAGCAGTAACTCGAACAGGGCGCTTGGGGAGCTGTTTTTT. Translating gives CASSNSNRALGELFF. The chain links TRBV6-5 to TRBJ2-2; TRBD1 might be the D (6 bases). This CDR3 contains 15 residues. Per germline, CDR1 MNHEY and CDR2 SVGAGI.

Comment on this clonotype: A much larger clone lies a single base off, so this may be a read error. The chain recombines TRBV7-9 with TRBJ1-2, with 10 nucleotides matching TRBD1. CDR1 is SEHNR, CDR2 FQNEAQ, per germline (reference sequence). This CDR3 has 16 amino acids. This CDR3 reads CASSLLGQGTPYGHTF. CDR3 bases: TGTGCCAGCAGCTTACTGGGACAGGGGACGCCGTATGGCCACACCTTC.

The table lists this clonotype with a count of one. The junction departs from germline at one end; a sequencing error may be responsible. The rearrangement uses TRBV10-3 and TRBJ2-7, with TRBD2 matching over 7 bases. Germline CDR1 is ENHRY and CDR2 is SYGVKD. This CDR3 is 14 amino acids long. CDR3 DNA: TGTGTCATCAGTGACTTGCGGGGGAAGTACGAGCAATACTTC. It encodes CVISDLRGKYEQYF.

This clonotype was seen many times. The CDR3 DNA is TGTGCCAGCAGTTACTTGGGGGGGCAAGGTGGCTACACCTTC. This sequence encodes CASSYLGGQGGYTF. The chain has TRBV6-5 and TRBJ1-2, with D possibly matching TRBD1 (6 bases). V was shortened by 1 base and J by 7 bases, with 13 bases between the two germline ends. This CDR3 contains 14 residues. Germline assignment: CDR1 MNHEY and CDR2 SVGAGI.

Concerning this clonotype itself: A much larger clone differs from this one at a single base, so this may be a read error. The chain joins TRBV7-6 to TRBJ2-1; 8 bases fit TRBD2. The CDR3 runs to 15 residues. The germline V gene has CDR1 SGHVS and CDR2 FNYEAQ. The V segment lost 2 bases and the J segment 10 bases; nucleotides outside the gene matches: 10. CDR3 sequence: CASSLSAGEGKEQFF. The CDR3 bases are TGTGCCAGCAGCTTATCAGCGGGAGAAGGCAAAGAGCAGTTCTTC.

The chain has TRBV10-3 and TRBJ2-7; D possibly corresponds to TRBD1 (7 bases). The V gene's germline CDR1 is ENHRY and CDR2 SYGVKD. V lost 4 bases, J lost 11 bases, and 39 bases lay in between. CDR3 size: 20 residues. For the CDR3, the DNA is TGTGCCATCAGTGGGGGTACCCTCCAAGCAGGGGGGAAGCAACGAATTGAGAAGTACTTC. Translating gives CAISGGTLQAGGKQRIEKYF.

The genes are TRBV30 and TRBJ2-6; D gene ambiguous. V was trimmed by 6 bases and J by 0 bases, leaving 15 bases between them. The CDR3 loop spans 16 amino acids. Germline CDR1 GTSNPN, CDR2 SVGIG (reference sequence). The CDR3 DNA sequence: TGTGCCTGTAGCAACAGTGGGCTCTCTGGGGCCAACGTCCTGACTTTC. As protein: CACSNSGLSGANVLTF.

The V call is TRBV11-2, the J call TRBJ2-7, with 8 bases identical to TRBD2. Germline CDR1 is SGHAT and CDR2 is FQNNGV. J was trimmed by 3 bases and V by 11 bases; bases with no gene match: 21. The CDR3 sequence is 17 residues long. The CDR3 DNA is TGTGCCGGCAACCAGGGACTAGTGGGTTCCCCTGTCTACGAGCAGTACTTC. It encodes CAGNQGLVGSPVYEQYF.

Notes on this clonotype: As the CDR3 is not closed by the conserved phenylalanine or tryptophan, this likely results from a read error. This chain uses TRBV5-4 with TRBJ2-1, with 10 bases aligning to TRBD2. V trimming: 1 base; J trimming: 8 bases; junction bases outside the gene matches: 6. CDR3 length equals 15 residues. Per germline, CDR1 SGHNT and CDR2 YYREEE (reference sequence). The CDR3 DNA is TGTGCCAGCAGCTTGAGAGCGGGAGGGTGGTATGAGCAGTTCGTC. Its protein is CASSLRAGGWYEQFV.

The chain carries TRBV28 and TRBJ2-5, with TRBD2 as a possible D gene (5 bases). The V end was cut by 6 bases, the J end by 5 bases, with 22 bases between. Germline CDR1 and CDR2: MDHEN and SYDVKM. The CDR3 is 16 residues long. The CDR3 DNA reads TGTGCCAGCAGCCAATTCCCGGGAAACCCACGGGAGACCCAGTACTTC. The encoded protein is CASSQFPGNPRETQYF. The full variable domain, its missing parts supplied by reference TRBV28 and TRBJ2-5, is DVKVTQSSRYLVKRTGEKVFLECVQDMDHENMFWYRQDPGLGLRLIYFSYDVKMKEKGDIPEGYSVSREKKERFSLILESASTNQTSMYLCASSQFPGNPRETQYFGPGTRLLVL.

A note on this clonotype: Since no conserved phenylalanine or tryptophan closes the CDR3, a read error is the likely cause. The chain couples TRBV2 to TRBJ2-7, with TRBD2 matching over 10 bases. The CDR3 extends over 15 amino acids. CDR1 and CDR2 (germline): SNHLY, FYNNEI. CDR3 sequence reads: CASSRGGLAPYGQYY. The CDR3 DNA sequence: TGTGCCAGTAGTCGAGGGGGACTAGCGCCCTACGGGCAGTACTAC.

In the case of this clonotype: Since the CDR3 does not end with the conserved phenylalanine or tryptophan, this likely comes from a read error. The gene calls are TRBV6-5 and TRBJ1-2, with D possibly matching TRBD1 (5 bases). Per the germline V gene, CDR1 is MNHEY and CDR2 is SVGAGI. There are 16 residues in the CDR3. Here the CDR3 DNA reads TGTGCCAGCAGTTACTCCGGGCAGGGCATTAACTATGCCTACACCATC. Translating it yields CASSYSGQGINYAYTI.

This clonotype turned up a few times. A read error may explain this, as a much larger clone is one base away. Written as DNA, the CDR3 is TGCATTGCTGTACAGGGAGTGAGGGCGAATCAGCCCCAGCATTTT. It yields the protein CIAVQGVRANQPQHF. The chain recombines TRBV20-1 with TRBJ1-5; maybe TRBD1 (6 bases). The CDR3 sequence is 15 residues long. Germline loops: CDR1 DFQATT, CDR2 SNEGSKA (reference sequence).

Remarks on this clonotype: The CDR3 end shows no conserved phenylalanine or tryptophan, and so a read error is likely. The V and J genes are TRBV7-9 and TRBJ1-1; D remains ambiguous. The CDR3 runs 13 residues. With 5 bases removed from V and 7 bases from J, the gap between germline ends came to 14 bases. The germline V gene has CDR1 SEHNR and CDR2 FQNEAQ (reference sequence). CDR3 nucleotides: TGTGCCAGCAGCATCGAACAGAGCGGTGAAGCTTTCCTT. As protein: CASSIEQSGEAFL.

This clonotype was picked up one time. The chain couples TRBV6-5 to TRBJ2-1; 7 bases agree with TRBD2. Germline-derived CDR1 and CDR2 are MNHEY and SVGAGI. J was trimmed by 4 bases and V by 2 bases; bases with no gene match: 11. The CDR3 is 17 residues long. CDR3 bases: TGTGCCAGCAGTTACATAGCGGGCCTCCGATTATACAATGAGCAGTTCTTC. This encodes CASSYIAGLRLYNEQFF.

On this clonotype: A read error may account for a junction end that differs from germline. The V gene is TRBV12-3 or TRBV12-4, the J gene TRBJ2-3; no definite D call. There are 16 residues in the CDR3. DNA of the CDR3: TGCGCCAGCAGTTCCCTAAGCGAGAGCGCTACAGATACGCAGTATTTT. Translated, it gives CASSSLSESATDTQYF.

J is TRBJ2-7 and V is TRBV6-1; D is undetermined. Looked up from germline, CDR1 is MNHNS and CDR2 is SASEGT. This CDR3 is 14 amino acids long. V was cut by 2 bases and J by 1 base, with 9 bases left in between. This CDR3 reads CASSESVGSYEQYF. In DNA, the CDR3 is TGTGCCAGCAGTGAAAGCGTGGGTTCCTACGAGCAGTACTTC.

In the case of this clonotype: A read error is likely, as this CDR3 ends without the conserved phenylalanine or tryptophan. The chain is built from TRBV2 and TRBJ2-2, with D maybe TRBD2 (7 bases). This CDR3 is built from 13 residues. Germline CDR1 reads SNHLY; CDR2 reads FYNNEI. This CDR3 is CVVGGGNTGELFL. The CDR3 region has the DNA TGTGTCGTAGGGGGGGGGAACACCGGGGAGCTGTTTTTG.

Comments on this clonotype: A read error is possible here, since a much larger clone lies one base away. The chain recombines TRBV6-5 with TRBJ1-3; D remains unclear. The CDR3 sequence is 14 residues long. CDR1 is MNHEY, CDR2 SVGAGI, per germline. The CDR3 DNA follows: TGTGTCAGCAGCCTCAGCATAATGGGAAACACCATATATTTT. Translated: CVSSLSIMGNTIYF.